This T cell receptor beta chain is drawn from a study of blood T cell repertoires in COVID-19 (dated by TCRdb to the early 2020s). Study-level background: Samples from collaborators originated in the United States, Italy and Spain and spanned both the acute and convalescent phases of COVID-19. The material from the prospective study consisted of cDNA or gDNA derived from T cells, B-cell-depleted T cells, or PBMCs. Subjects who had been exposed to COVID-19, were actively infected with it, or had recovered from it provided the deeply sampled blood TCRbeta repertoires that made up the dataset. The repertoires were made available in a free public database intended to serve as a resource for research on the immune response to SARS-CoV-2. Samples were obtained from the ongoing ImmuneRACE study (first 160 participants) and from 1,000 to 1,500 subjects provided by 6 global collaborators. Nearly every sample came with metadata listing a de-identified subject ID, COVID-19 status, age in years and sex. Where available, HLA class I and class II types were obtained from metadata supplied by the sample provider rather than from assay-based typing.

Findings and caveats that apply to the study as a whole: The amount of clinical and demographic metadata varied by source and participant and was provided uncurated.

The trim is 5 bases for V and 0 bases for J, with a gap of 11 bases between the germline ends. The CDR1 and CDR2 encoded by the germline V gene are MNHEY and SVGAGI. The CDR3 measures 15 amino acids from cysteine to phenylalanine. Kept here is only the CDR3 DNA, which spans 45 bases and is read in frame from base 1. The immunoSEQ Assay, a bias-controlled multiplex PCR, was used to amplify TCRbeta CDR3 regions from genomic DNA. In the original analysis: The number of nucleated cells in each sample was estimated from the amplification of reference gene primers within the assay. To quantify the absolute abundance of each unique TCRbeta CDR3 rearrangement, sequence reads were collapsed and filtered. For each sample, productive Simpson clonality was calculated as the square root of Simpson's diversity index over productive rearrangements. The table was pulled from immuneACCESS by TCRdb, which kept in-frame rearrangements only. Such tables lose some clones; where checked, under half of the loss comes from unresolved V genes, and the rest has no known cause. For V, J and clone size, that table is used; D and trimming come from the DNA. Within this sample are about 200,000 clones, with roughly 76% of them counted one time only. The ten largest clones take up roughly 5% of the sample.

Each collaborating institution followed its own protocols to collect whole blood in K2EDTA tubes. For TCRbeta analysis, collaborators shipped samples in one of three forms: frozen whole blood, isolated PBMCs, or DNA extracted from either of those sample types. Concerning this clone itself: Its antigen target is currently unknown. The input lacks base qualities; no much larger clone sits a single base away.

The V and J segments used are TRBV6-5 and TRBJ1-5, and possibly TRBD1, on 5 matching bases. The receptor's source is a human donor in a cohort sampled during active COVID-19. The sequencing input was peripheral blood. The CDR3 protein: CASSLTGNSNQPQHF. DNA sequence: TGTGCCAGCAGTCTCACAGGTAATAGCAATCAGCCCCAGCATTTT.